The 9 T cell receptor beta chains in this list originate from one sample, sequenced in a study of shared clonotypes between healthy human individuals. The method was immunoSEQ multiplex PCR; TCRdb's version includes in-frame clones alone and lacks a portion of them. The sample includes approximately 600,000 clones, roughly 96% of them seen just once. The naive CD8 subset, CD45RO-negative cells positively selected for CCR7, excluded terminally differentiated effector memory CD45RA+ cells. Sequencing was carried out using naive CD8+ T cells sorted from blood. Receptors were obtained from a woman aged 30 to 39 in good health.

The rearrangement links TRBV9 to TRBJ2-1; D ambiguous. CDR1 is SGDLS and CDR2 is YYNGEE in the germline V gene. With 3 bases removed from V and 4 bases from J, the gap between germline ends came to 17 bases. The CDR3 length is 16 residues. CDR3 loop: CASSGMTPNGYNEQFF. The CDR3 bases are TGTGCCAGCAGCGGAATGACTCCGAACGGTTACAATGAGCAGTTCTTC.

The chain combines TRBV27 with TRBJ1-4; 11 bases agree with TRBD1. The CDR3 has 14 residues. CDR1 MNHEY and CDR2 SMNVEV come from the germline V gene (reference sequence). V lost 4 bases and J lost 10; bases outside the gene matches: 5. CDR3 in DNA: TGTGCCAGCAGTTGGGGACAGGGGGTTGGAAAACTGTTTTTT. The encoded protein is CASSWGQGVGKLFF.

A note on this clone: Other DNA sequences from this sample encode an identical CDR3 as well. The chain combines TRBV5-4 with TRBJ2-7; 7 bases fit TRBD1. The junction had 4 bases not matched to a gene; V was cut back by 2 bases and J by 2 bases. The length of the CDR3 is 14 residues. CDR1 and CDR2 (germline): SGHNT, YYREEE (reference sequence). The CDR3 loop reads CASSLRDSPYEQYF. CDR3 nucleotides: TGTGCCAGCAGCTTAAGGGACAGTCCCTACGAGCAGTACTTC.

The genes are TRBV27 and TRBJ2-1; D may be TRBD1 or TRBD2 (5 bases each). The CDR3 is 17 amino acids. The ends were cut back, 3 bases at V and 1 base at J, with 16 bases in the middle. CDR1 is MNHEY and CDR2 is SMNVEV in the germline V gene (reference sequence). The CDR3 loop is CASSFGPGTGSYNEQFF. CDR3 in DNA: TGTGCCAGCAGTTTTGGCCCGGGGACGGGTTCCTACAATGAGCAGTTCTTC.

With regard to this clone: In the same sample, other DNA sequences code for this CDR3. V and J are TRBV27 and TRBJ2-3, with 8 bases that match TRBD2. Trimming cost V 3 bases and J 0 bases; bases outside gene matches: 2. Germline V gene lookup returns CDR1 MNHEY and CDR2 SMNVEV (reference sequence). The CDR3 has 15 residues. The CDR3 reads CASSFLAGSTDTQYF. The CDR3 DNA follows: TGTGCCAGCAGTTTCCTAGCGGGTAGCACAGATACGCAGTATTTT.

V and J are TRBV27 and TRBJ2-1; 13 bases line up with TRBD2. The CDR3 covers 15 residues. The junction had 2 bases not matched to a gene; V was cut back by 4 bases and J by 5 bases. The germline V gene encodes CDR1 MNHEY and CDR2 SMNVEV (reference sequence). Here the CDR3 reads CASSYGTSGDNEQFF. The CDR3 coding sequence is TGTGCCAGCAGTTACGGGACTAGCGGGGACAATGAGCAGTTCTTC.

The J gene is TRBJ2-3, the V gene TRBV10-3, with D tentatively TRBD2 (5 bases). The CDR3 runs 15 residues. From germline, CDR1 is ENHRY and CDR2 SYGVKD. V was pared by 3 bases and J by 2 bases, with 12 bases between. The CDR3 is CAISDPGLVTDTQYF. In DNA form, the CDR3 reads TGTGCCATCAGTGATCCCGGACTGGTCACAGATACGCAGTATTTT.

This clone was seen a single time. V is TRBV7-9 and J is TRBJ2-7, with a tentative D call TRBD1 (5 bases). V was shortened by 1 base and J by 2 bases, with 9 bases between the two germline ends. The CDR3 consists of 14 residues. Per the germline V gene, CDR1 is SEHNR and CDR2 is FQNEAQ (reference sequence). The CDR3 sequence is CASSLVGAPYEQYF. As DNA, the CDR3 is TGTGCCAGCAGCTTAGTAGGGGCCCCCTACGAGCAGTACTTC. The whole variable domain, filled in from reference TRBV7-9 and TRBJ2-7, reads DTGVSQNPRHKITKRGQNVTFRCDPISEHNRLYWYRQTLGQGPEFLTYFQNEAQLEKSRLLSDRFSAERPKGSFSTLEIQRTEQGDSAMYLCASSLVGAPYEQYFGPGTRLTVT.

This chain connects TRBV14 to TRBJ2-5, with D possibly TRBD1 on 7 matching bases. The CDR3 is 15 residues long. Trimming took 4 bases from V and 5 from J, leaving 17 bases between them. Per germline, CDR1 SGHDN and CDR2 FVKESK. DNA for the CDR3: TGTGCCAGCAGCCCGGGGGAAGGGGGCTTGGAGACCCAGTACTTC. As protein: CASSPGEGGLETQYF.